These 14 T cell receptor beta chains came from one sample sequenced in a study of Graves' ophthalmopathy and Graves' hyperthyroidism. As the template, RNA transcripts were used to amplify TCR beta CDR3 regions. HTBI primers were employed in first-round RT-PCR, then a second-round multiplex PCR followed. A single record per CDR3 protein comes from TCRdb applying MiXCR to the multiplex PCR reads. The sample lists 170,000 or so distinct CDR3 sequences, roughly two fifths seen once, with 8% to 9.5% in the top ten. Sequenced sample: peripheral blood. These receptors originate from a young man with Graves' ophthalmopathy.

The table lists this clonotype with many counts. CDR3 nucleotides: TGTGCCAGCAGGATCAGAAACATGAACACTGAAGCTTTCTTT. Translation: CASRIRNMNTEAFF. This sequence joins TRBV6-5 and TRBJ1-1; no reliable D call. CDR3 size: 14 residues. CDR1 MNHEY and CDR2 SVGAGI come from the germline V gene. Trimming took 6 bases from V and 0 from J, leaving 11 bases between them.

The CDR3 sequence: CSAAPGQGRRVPLHF. The CDR3 DNA follows: TGCAGTGCTGCGCCGGGACAGGGACGTCGGGTACCCCTCCACTTT. This sequence joins TRBV20-1 and TRBJ1-6; 9 bases are shared with TRBD1. The CDR3 runs to 15 residues. V gave up 5 bases and J gave up 12 bases; unmatched junction bases: 14. Germline V gives CDR1 DFQATT, CDR2 SNEGSKA (reference sequence).

This clonotype was seen a handful of times. The DNA of the CDR3 is TGTGCCAGCAGTTTGCCTGGGGGGGCCGGGGAGCTGTTTTTT. Translating gives CASSLPGGAGELFF. The V and J genes are TRBV28 and TRBJ2-2; 7 positions agree with TRBD2. After removal of 3 bases from V and 6 bases from J, the junction contained 4 bases not matched to a gene. This CDR3 spans 14 amino acids. The germline CDR1 and CDR2 sequences are MDHEN and SYDVKM.

This clonotype was seen repeatedly, ten times or more. J is TRBJ2-5 and V is TRBV19; D remains ambiguous. Germline CDR1 LNHDA, CDR2 SQIVND (reference sequence). CDR3 length equals 13 residues. V lost 3 bases and J 6 bases, leaving 11 bases between the germline ends. The CDR3 DNA follows: TGTGCCAGTAGTATTGGGTTCGGAAAGACCCAGTACTTC. Translating it yields CASSIGFGKTQYF.

This clonotype occurred many times. This sequence joins TRBV27 and TRBJ2-5; TRBD1 agrees at 7 bases. Per germline, CDR1 MNHEY and CDR2 SMNVEV (reference sequence). The V segment lost 4 bases and the J segment 1 base; nucleotides outside the gene matches: 6. The CDR3 extends over 15 amino acids. DNA for the CDR3: TGTGCCAGCAGTTCCCTAGGGACAGTCCAAGAGACCCAGTACTTC. This sequence encodes CASSSLGTVQETQYF.

This clonotype was detected a few times. The chain couples TRBV6-1 to TRBJ1-2; TRBD1 matches 9 bases. V shed 8 bases, J shed 2 bases, and the junction held 3 bases outside the gene matches. This CDR3 region has 13 residues. Germline V gene lookup returns CDR1 MNHNS and CDR2 SASEGT. This chain's CDR3 is CASGDRENYGYTF. DNA for the CDR3: TGTGCCAGCGGGGACAGGGAAAACTATGGCTACACCTTC.

This clonotype appeared a single time. V usage is TRBV19 and J usage is TRBJ1-5; 8 positions match TRBD1. The CDR3 loop spans 16 amino acids. The V and J ends lost 3 bases and 1 base, in that order; junction bases with no gene match: 5. CDR1 is LNHDA and CDR2 is SQIVND in the germline V gene (reference sequence). This CDR3 is CASSIWTGSSNQPQHF. For the CDR3, the DNA is TGTGCCAGTAGTATCTGGACAGGGTCGAGCAATCAGCCCCAGCATTTT.

This clonotype showed up many times. The chain employs TRBV6-6 and TRBJ2-7; D not certain. Germline loops: CDR1 MNHNY, CDR2 SVGAGI (reference sequence). The germline V and J ends were trimmed by 6 bases and 4 bases, with 10 bases remaining between them. The CDR3 has 12 residues. CDR3 DNA: TGTGCCAGCAGCGTGTCAAAATACGAGCAGTACTTC. Amino acids: CASSVSKYEQYF.

This clonotype appeared many times. The V gene is TRBV4-3, the J gene TRBJ2-7; D not certain. Trimming cost V 1 base and J 5 bases, with 12 bases left between them. The length of the CDR3 is 14 residues. The germline V gene has CDR1 LGHNA and CDR2 YSLEER. CDR3 sequence: CASSQGLDWDEQYF. The DNA for the CDR3 is TGCGCCAGCAGCCAAGGCCTAGATTGGGACGAGCAGTACTTC.

This clonotype was detected a few times. This chain joins TRBV2 and TRBJ1-2, with D maybe TRBD1 (5 bases). The CDR3 is 15 residues long. The germline CDR1 and CDR2 sequences are SNHLY and FYNNEI. The ends were cut back, 5 bases at V and 1 base at J, with 14 bases in the middle. The CDR3 reads CASSMPGRSNYGYTF. CDR3 DNA: TGTGCCAGCAGTATGCCGGGACGCAGTAACTATGGCTACACCTTC.

The V call is TRBV10-1, the J call TRBJ2-7; D is uncertain. Trimming removed 7 bases at V and 7 bases at J, with 14 bases between. CDR1 and CDR2 (germline): WNHNN, SYGVQD (reference sequence). This CDR3 comprises 12 residues. The CDR3 loop is CASNDSGGEQYF. The CDR3 nucleotides read TGCGCCAGCAACGACTCGGGTGGGGAGCAGTACTTC.

The chain couples TRBV12-3 or TRBV12-4 to TRBJ1-5; D is uncertain. Deletions cut 1 base from V and 2 bases from J, with 9 bases between. The CDR3 contains 15 residues. The DNA for the CDR3 is TGTGCCAGCAGTTTAGGGGTAGCTGGCAATCAGCCCCAGCATTTT. Its translation: CASSLGVAGNQPQHF.

The rearrangement links TRBV12-3 or TRBV12-4 to TRBJ1-3; unclear D gene. The ends were cut back, 4 bases at V and 7 bases at J, with 14 bases in the middle. This CDR3 is 14 amino acids long. Here the CDR3 reads CASSSRGVENTIYF. In DNA form, the CDR3 reads TGTGCCAGCAGTTCCCGGGGTGTAGAGAACACCATATATTTT.

The CDR3 DNA reads TGTGCCAGCAGTCGCCTACTTACGGGACAGGATCAAGAGACCCAGTACTTC. This translates into CASSRLLTGQDQETQYF. The chain is built from TRBV6-1 and TRBJ2-5, with TRBD1 matching 8 bases. The germline gives CDR1 MNHNS, CDR2 SASEGT. The CDR3 totals 17 residues. Trimming at V came to 5 bases and at J to 2 bases, leaving 13 bases not matched to a gene.